This TCR beta chain emerged from a study of cytomegalovirus exposure and HLA in healthy donors. There are 16 residues in the CDR3. Germline V gene data show CDR1 as MDHEN and CDR2 as SYDVKM. V gave up 1 base and J gave up 1 base; unmatched junction bases: 3. PCR involved 60 Vbeta and 13 Jbeta primers. The repertoire was sequenced with immunoSEQ multiplex PCR; TCRdb's copy has only in-frame clones and lacks some. Found here are under 120,000 clones, roughly 85% of them singletons; the top ten hold 2.5% to 3.5%. The table lists this clone with a few counts. This receptor was identified in a woman in her thirties or forties in good health and CMV-seronegative. Sequenced sample: PBMCs. The chain recombines TRBV28 with TRBJ1-5; 8 bases align to TRBD1. This CDR3 reads CASSLLTGVSNQPQHF. The DNA of the CDR3 is TGTGCCAGCAGTTTATTGACAGGGGTAAGCAATCAGCCCCAGCATTTT. The complete variable domain, with remaining parts taken from reference TRBV28 and TRBJ1-5, reads DVKVTQSSRYLVKRTGEKVFLECVQDMDHENMFWYRQDPGLGLRLIYFSYDVKMKEKGDIPEGYSVSREKKERFSLILESASTNQTSMYLCASSLLTGVSNQPQHFGDGTRLSIL.